A selection of T cell receptor beta chains follows, all from one sample in a study of OX40 agonist ivuxolimab in advanced cancers. Produced via immunoSEQ multiplex PCR; TCRdb's table is partial and in-frame only. The data contain 80,000 or so clones, roughly 90% of them seen just once; the ten biggest clones take up around 2.5%. The sample was CD4+ or CD8+ T cells sorted from blood, taken in a trial of the OX40 agonist ivuxolimab. The receptor source for this set is an adult with an advanced solid tumor such as melanoma, head and neck, liver or kidney cancer. CDR3s include the opening cysteine and the closing phenylalanine or tryptophan. A D gene is named only where the DNA matches it firmly. A clone size is listed for some rows: how often the clone was seen (once, few, many), or a class if it is expanded.

d_gene	v_gene	abundance	j_gene	CDR3nt	CDR3aa
-	TRBV7-9	once	TRBJ1-4	TGTGCCAGCAGCTTTCTAAGTCGCGGTGAAAAACTGTTTTTT	CASSFLSRGEKLFF
-	TRBV19	once	TRBJ1-2	TGTGCCAGTAGAGGGGGGCACGGCTATGGCTACACCTTC	CASRGGHGYGYTF
-	TRBV5-1	-	TRBJ1-1	TGCGCCAGCAGCTTGTTGGCGGTGAACACTGAAGCTTTCTTT	CASSLLAVNTEAFF
-	TRBV5-1	-	TRBJ2-5	TGCGCCAGCAGCTTCTTGGGGACAAGGCAAGAGACCCAGTACTTC	CASSFLGTRQETQYF
-	TRBV5-1	-	TRBJ2-5	TGCGCCAGCAGCTTGGACGAGACCCAGTACTTC	CASSLDETQYF
TRBD1	TRBV7-2	-	TRBJ2-5	TGTGCCAGCAGCTCCCAGGGGGAGTACCAAGAGACCCAGTACTTC	CASSSQGEYQETQYF
-	TRBV28	-	TRBJ1-1	TGTGCCAGCACCCAAGGGGGGAGGGACACTGAAGCTTTCTTT	CASTQGGRDTEAFF
-	TRBV19	-	TRBJ1-1	TGTGCCAGTAGCTTCCGGTCCGGGGTTACGAACACTGAAGCTTTCTTT	CASSFRSGVTNTEAFF
-	TRBV19	-	TRBJ2-3	TGTGCCAGTAGTACCCCGGGGGCGGGAGTGAATACGCAGTATTTT	CASSTPGAGVNTQYF
-	TRBV28	-	TRBJ1-1	TGTGCCAGCAGTTTTTCTTTCTCGGTATTTTACACTGAAGCTTTCTTT	CASSFSFSVFYTEAFF
-	TRBV4-1	-	TRBJ2-7	TGCGCCAGCAGCCAGGGACGGCCCAGGGGTACGGCGGGCTACGAGCAGTACTTC	CASSQGRPRGTAGYEQYF
TRBD1	TRBV28	-	TRBJ1-5	TGTGCCAGCAACCGGGACAGCCTCAATCAGCCCCAGCATTTT	CASNRDSLNQPQHF
-	TRBV7-2	few	TRBJ1-1	TGTGCCAGCAGCTTAGATAGGGCTGAAGCTTTCTTT	CASSLDRAEAFF
-	TRBV5-3	-	TRBJ1-2	TGTGCCAGAAGCTTGGCTCCAGGGCCGTACTATGGCTACACCTTC	CARSLAPGPYYGYTF
TRBD1	TRBV2	few	TRBJ1-6	TGTGCCAGCAGCGACAGGGAGGGTAATTCACCCCTCCACTTT	CASSDREGNSPLHF
-	TRBV11-2	-	TRBJ2-5	TGTGCCAGCAGAAGGGGACAAGAGACCCAGTACTTC	CASRRGQETQYF
-	TRBV5-1	-	TRBJ1-3	TGCGCCAGCAGCCCGACTCTCGGACAGCCCTCTGGAAACACCATATATTTT	CASSPTLGQPSGNTIYF
TRBD1	TRBV11-2	-	TRBJ2-1	TGTGCCAGCAGTTCTCCCGGGACAGATGAGGAGCAGTTCTTC	CASSSPGTDEEQFF
-	TRBV6-5	-	TRBJ1-5	TGTGCCAGCAGTTACATGAACAATCAGCCCCAGCATTTT	CASSYMNNQPQHF
-	TRBV28	-	TRBJ2-1	TGTGCCAGCAGTTTAGGGGCGGTTCTCTACAATGAGCAGTTCTTC	CASSLGAVLYNEQFF
-	TRBV2	-	TRBJ2-1	TGTGCCAGCCACCTCTGGGGAGGCTCCTACAATGAGCAGTTCTTC	CASHLWGGSYNEQFF
TRBD1	TRBV5-1	-	TRBJ1-6	TGCGCCAGCAGCATGGGACAGGGAGATTCACCCCTCCACTTT	CASSMGQGDSPLHF
TRBD1	TRBV2	-	TRBJ2-5	TGTGCCAGCAGTGACGACAGGGGGCGGGAGACCCAGTACTTC	CASSDDRGRETQYF
-	TRBV27	-	TRBJ1-6	TGTGCCAGCAGTTTTATGGATTCACCCCTCCACTTT	CASSFMDSPLHF
TRBD1	TRBV7-9	-	TRBJ1-3	TGTGCCAGCAGCTCACAGGGGGCGAGCTCTGGAAACACCATATATTTT	CASSSQGASSGNTIYF
-	TRBV4-1	-	TRBJ1-2	TGCGCCAGCAGCGGCAGAGACTATGGCTACACCTTC	CASSGRDYGYTF
-	TRBV7-6	-	TRBJ2-2	TGTGCCAGCAGCTTAGTGGAGGCAGGATACACCGGGGAGCTGTTTTTT	CASSLVEAGYTGELFF
-	TRBV19	-	TRBJ2-1	TGTGCCAGTACCCCACAGGGTAAACGCTCCTACAATGAGCAGTTCTTC	CASTPQGKRSYNEQFF
TRBD1	TRBV7-2	-	TRBJ2-7	TGTGCCAGCAGCTCCCTGACAGGGGATCTCTACGAGCAGTACTTC	CASSSLTGDLYEQYF
-	TRBV7-8	-	TRBJ1-5	TGTGCCAGCAGCTTAGAGGGGACCTTGGGTCAGCCCCAGCATTTT	CASSLEGTLGQPQHF
TRBD1	TRBV5-1	-	TRBJ2-5	TGCGCCAGCAGCAGGGACAGCCAAGAGACCCAGTACTTC	CASSRDSQETQYF
-	TRBV11-2	-	TRBJ1-2	TGTGCCAGCAGCCCCGGGGGCATTCCTGGCTACACCTTC	CASSPGGIPGYTF
-	TRBV5-1	few	TRBJ1-6	TGCGCCAGCAGCTTGTCGGCAGGGGAGGATTATAATTCACCCCTCCACTTT	CASSLSAGEDYNSPLHF
-	TRBV6-5	-	TRBJ2-7	TGTGCCAGCGGGCCAGCCTACGAGCAGTACTTC	CASGPAYEQYF
-	TRBV11-2	-	TRBJ2-3	TGTGCCAGCAGCTTTACTAGGGCAGATACGCAGTATTTT	CASSFTRADTQYF
-	TRBV6-5	-	TRBJ2-7	TGTGCCAGCAAGCAGGTTAGCTCCTACGAGCAGTACTTC	CASKQVSSYEQYF
-	TRBV27	-	TRBJ1-5	TGTGCCAGCAGTTTCGGCGGTAGCAATCAGCCCCAGCATTTT	CASSFGGSNQPQHF
-	TRBV6-1	-	TRBJ1-1	TGTGCCAGCAGTCGGAGGGCCGAAACTGAAGCTTTCTTT	CASSRRAETEAFF
-	TRBV11-2	-	TRBJ1-3	TGTGCCAGCAGCTGGGCCCCACAGGGAGCCGGAAACACCATATATTTT	CASSWAPQGAGNTIYF
TRBD2	TRBV28	-	TRBJ2-5	TGTGCCAGCAGTTTATTCGGGAGGGCAGAGACCCAGTACTTC	CASSLFGRAETQYF
-	TRBV13	-	TRBJ2-7	TGTGCCAGCAGCTTCGAACAGGACCCCTCCTACGAGCAGTACTTC	CASSFEQDPSYEQYF
-	TRBV6-1	-	TRBJ1-2	TGTGCCAGCAGTGAACAGGGTGGCGGCTACACCTTC	CASSEQGGGYTF
-	TRBV6-4	once	TRBJ1-2	TGTGCCAGCAGCCGGGACTTCTCTAACTATGGCTACACCTTC	CASSRDFSNYGYTF
-	TRBV6-1	-	TRBJ1-1	TGTGCCAGCAGTGAAGGTCTGGGGTGGGGAACTGAAGCTTTCTTT	CASSEGLGWGTEAFF
-	TRBV7-8	once	TRBJ1-2	TGTGCCAGCAGCTTAGAACTAGGGTATGGCTACACCTTC	CASSLELGYGYTF
TRBD1	TRBV9	-	TRBJ1-2	TGTGCCAGCAGCTATCCCGGGACAGGGGGTGGCTACACCTTC	CASSYPGTGGGYTF